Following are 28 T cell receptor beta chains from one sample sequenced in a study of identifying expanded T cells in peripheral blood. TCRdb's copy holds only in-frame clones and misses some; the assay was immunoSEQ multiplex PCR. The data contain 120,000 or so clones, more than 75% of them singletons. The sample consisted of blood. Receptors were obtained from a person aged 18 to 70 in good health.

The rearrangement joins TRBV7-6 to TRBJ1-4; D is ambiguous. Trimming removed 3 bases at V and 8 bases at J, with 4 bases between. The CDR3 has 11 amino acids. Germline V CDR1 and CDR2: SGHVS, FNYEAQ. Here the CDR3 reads CASSFGEKLFF. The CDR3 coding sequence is TGTGCCAGCAGCTTTGGCGAAAAACTGTTTTTT.

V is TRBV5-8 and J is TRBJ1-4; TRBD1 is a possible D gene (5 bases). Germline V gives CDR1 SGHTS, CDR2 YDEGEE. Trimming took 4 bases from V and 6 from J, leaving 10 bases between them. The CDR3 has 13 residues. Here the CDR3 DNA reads TGTGCCAGCAGCATGGGACGATATGAAAAACTGTTTTTT. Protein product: CASSMGRYEKLFF. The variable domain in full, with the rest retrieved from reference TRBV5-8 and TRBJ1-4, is EAGVTQSPTHLIKTRGQQATLRCSPISGHTSVYWYQQALGLGLQFLLWYDEGEERNRGNFPPRFSGRQFPNYSSELNVNALELEDSALYLCASSMGRYEKLFFGSGTQLSVL.

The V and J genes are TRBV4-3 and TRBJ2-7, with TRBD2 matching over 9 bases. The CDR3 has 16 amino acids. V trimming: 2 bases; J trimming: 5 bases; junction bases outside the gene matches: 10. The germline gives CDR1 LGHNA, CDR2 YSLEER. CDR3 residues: CASSQFSAGGSHEQYF. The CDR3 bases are TGCGCCAGCAGCCAATTTTCTGCGGGGGGGTCCCACGAGCAGTACTTC.

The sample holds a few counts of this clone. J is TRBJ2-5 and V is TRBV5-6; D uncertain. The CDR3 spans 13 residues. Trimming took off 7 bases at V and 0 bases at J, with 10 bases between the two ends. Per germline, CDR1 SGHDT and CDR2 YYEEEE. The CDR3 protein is CASVSWNQETQYF. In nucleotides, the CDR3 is TGTGCCAGCGTGAGCTGGAACCAAGAGACCCAGTACTTC.

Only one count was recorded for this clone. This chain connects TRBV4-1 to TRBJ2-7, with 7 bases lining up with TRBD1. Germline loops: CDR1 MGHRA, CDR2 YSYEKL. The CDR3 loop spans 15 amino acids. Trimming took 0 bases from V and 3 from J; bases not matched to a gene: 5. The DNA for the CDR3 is TGCGCCAGCAGCCAAGAGATGACAGGGTACTACGAGCAGTACTTC. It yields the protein CASSQEMTGYYEQYF.

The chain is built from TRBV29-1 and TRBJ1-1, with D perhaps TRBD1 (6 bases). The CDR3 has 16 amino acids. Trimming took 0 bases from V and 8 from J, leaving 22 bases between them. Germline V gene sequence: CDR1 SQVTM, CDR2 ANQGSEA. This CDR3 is CSVEDVGRGTKREAFF. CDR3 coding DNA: TGCAGCGTTGAAGACGTGGGCCGGGGGACAAAACGGGAAGCTTTCTTT. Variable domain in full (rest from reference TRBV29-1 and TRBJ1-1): SAVISQKPSRDICQRGTSLTIQCQVDSQVTMMFWYRQQPGQSLTLIATANQGSEATYESGFVIDKFPISRPNLTFSTLTVSNMSPEDSSIYLCSVEDVGRGTKREAFFGQGTRLTVV.

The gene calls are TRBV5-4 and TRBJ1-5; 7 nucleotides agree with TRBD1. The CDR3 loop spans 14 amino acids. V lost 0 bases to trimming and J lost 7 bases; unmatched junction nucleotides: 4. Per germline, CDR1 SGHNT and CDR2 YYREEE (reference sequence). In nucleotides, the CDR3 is TGTGCCAGCAGCTTGGGGACAGGAGGACAGCCCCAGCATTTT. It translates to CASSLGTGGQPQHF.

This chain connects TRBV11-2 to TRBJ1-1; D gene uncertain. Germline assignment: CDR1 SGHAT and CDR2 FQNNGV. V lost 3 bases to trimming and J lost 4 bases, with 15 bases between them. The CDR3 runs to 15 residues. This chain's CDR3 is CASSFESGASTEAFF. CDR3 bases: TGTGCCAGCAGCTTCGAATCAGGAGCAAGCACTGAAGCTTTCTTT. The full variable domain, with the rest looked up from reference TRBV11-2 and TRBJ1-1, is EAGVAQSPRYKIIEKRQSVAFWCNPISGHATLYWYQQILGQGPKLLIQFQNNGVVDDSQLPKDRFSAERLKGVDSTLKIQPAKLEDSAVYLCASSFESGASTEAFFGQGTRLTVV.

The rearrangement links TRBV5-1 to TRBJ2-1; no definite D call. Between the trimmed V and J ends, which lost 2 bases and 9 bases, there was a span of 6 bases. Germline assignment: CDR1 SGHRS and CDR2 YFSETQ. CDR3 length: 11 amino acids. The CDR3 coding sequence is TGCGCCAGCAGCTTTACAAGTGAGCAGTTCTTC. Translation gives CASSFTSEQFF.

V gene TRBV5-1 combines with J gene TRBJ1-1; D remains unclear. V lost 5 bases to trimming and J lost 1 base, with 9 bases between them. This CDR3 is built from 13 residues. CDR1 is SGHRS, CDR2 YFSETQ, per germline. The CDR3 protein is CASSPDGNTEAFF. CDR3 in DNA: TGCGCCAGCAGTCCCGACGGGAACACTGAAGCTTTCTTT.

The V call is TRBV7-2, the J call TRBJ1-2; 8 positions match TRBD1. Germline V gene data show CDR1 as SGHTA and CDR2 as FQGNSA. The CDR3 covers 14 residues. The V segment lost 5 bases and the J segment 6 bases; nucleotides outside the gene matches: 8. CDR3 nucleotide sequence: TGTGCCAGCAGCCCCGGACAGGGCAGGAATGGCTACACCTTC. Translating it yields CASSPGQGRNGYTF.

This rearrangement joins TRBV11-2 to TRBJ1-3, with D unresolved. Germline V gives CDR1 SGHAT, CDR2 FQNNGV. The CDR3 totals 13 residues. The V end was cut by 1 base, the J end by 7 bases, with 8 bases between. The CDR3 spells CASSLGPQNTIYF. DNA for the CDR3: TGTGCCAGCAGCTTAGGACCCCAGAACACCATATATTTT.

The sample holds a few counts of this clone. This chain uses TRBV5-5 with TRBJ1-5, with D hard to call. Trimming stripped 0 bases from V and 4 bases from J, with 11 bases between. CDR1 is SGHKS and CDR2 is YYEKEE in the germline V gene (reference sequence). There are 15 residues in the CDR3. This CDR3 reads CASSLGGSQNQPQHF. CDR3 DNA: TGTGCCAGCAGCTTGGGGGGTTCCCAAAATCAGCCCCAGCATTTT.

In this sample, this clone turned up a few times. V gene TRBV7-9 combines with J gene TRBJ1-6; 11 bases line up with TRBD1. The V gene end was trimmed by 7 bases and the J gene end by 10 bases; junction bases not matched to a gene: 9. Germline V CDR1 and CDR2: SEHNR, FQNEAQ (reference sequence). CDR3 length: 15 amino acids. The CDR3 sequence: CASTKRDRGRSPLHF. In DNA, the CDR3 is TGTGCCAGCACTAAACGGGACAGGGGGAGATCACCCCTCCACTTT.

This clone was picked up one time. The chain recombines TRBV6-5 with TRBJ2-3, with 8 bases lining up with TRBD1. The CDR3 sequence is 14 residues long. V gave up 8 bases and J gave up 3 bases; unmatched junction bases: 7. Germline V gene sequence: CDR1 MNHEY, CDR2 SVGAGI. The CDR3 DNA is TGTGCCAGCCAGGGGGCGCAGATTACAGATACGCAGTATTTT. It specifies CASQGAQITDTQYF.

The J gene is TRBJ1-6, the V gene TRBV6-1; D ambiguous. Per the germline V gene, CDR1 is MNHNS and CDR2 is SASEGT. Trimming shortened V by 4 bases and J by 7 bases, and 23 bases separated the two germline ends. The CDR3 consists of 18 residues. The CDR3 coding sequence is TGTGCCAGCAGTGCCTACTCATGGGAGGGAGCCCTAAATTCACCCCTCCACTTT. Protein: CASSAYSWEGALNSPLHF.

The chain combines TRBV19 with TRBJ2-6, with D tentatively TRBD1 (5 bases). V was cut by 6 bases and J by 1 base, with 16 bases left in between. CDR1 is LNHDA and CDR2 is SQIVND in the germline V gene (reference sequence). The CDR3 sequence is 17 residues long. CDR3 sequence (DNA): TGTGCCAGTAGGGGAACAGGCCACCTTTCTGGGGCCAACGTCCTGACTTTC. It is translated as CASRGTGHLSGANVLTF. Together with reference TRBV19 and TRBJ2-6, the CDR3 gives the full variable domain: DGGITQSPKYLFRKEGQNVTLSCEQNLNHDAMYWYRQDPGQGLRLIYYSQIVNDFQKGDIAEGYSVSREKKESFPLTVTSAQKNPTAFYLCASRGTGHLSGANVLTFGAGSRLTVL.

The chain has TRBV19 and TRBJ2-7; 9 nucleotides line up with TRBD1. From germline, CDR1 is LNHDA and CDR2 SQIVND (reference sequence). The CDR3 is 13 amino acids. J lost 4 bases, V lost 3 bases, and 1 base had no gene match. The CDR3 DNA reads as TGTGCCAGTAGTATGGGGACAGGGTACGAGCAGTACTTC. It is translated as CASSMGTGYEQYF. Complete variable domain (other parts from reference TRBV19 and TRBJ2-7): DGGITQSPKYLFRKEGQNVTLSCEQNLNHDAMYWYRQDPGQGLRLIYYSQIVNDFQKGDIAEGYSVSREKKESFPLTVTSAQKNPTAFYLCASSMGTGYEQYFGPGTRLTVT.

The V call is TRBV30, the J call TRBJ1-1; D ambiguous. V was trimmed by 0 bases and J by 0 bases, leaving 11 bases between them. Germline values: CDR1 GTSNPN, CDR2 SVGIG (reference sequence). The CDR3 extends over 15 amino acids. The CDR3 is CAWSVLPGLNTEAFF. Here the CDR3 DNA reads TGTGCCTGGAGTGTACTTCCGGGGTTGAACACTGAAGCTTTCTTT.

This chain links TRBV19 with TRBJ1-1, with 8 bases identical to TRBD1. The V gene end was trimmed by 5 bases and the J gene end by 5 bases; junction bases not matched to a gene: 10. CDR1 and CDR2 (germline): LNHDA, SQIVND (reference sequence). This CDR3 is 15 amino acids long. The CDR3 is CASSVPQGAGTEAFF. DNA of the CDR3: TGTGCCAGTAGTGTCCCTCAGGGGGCGGGTACTGAAGCTTTCTTT. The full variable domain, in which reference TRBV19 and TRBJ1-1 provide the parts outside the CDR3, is DGGITQSPKYLFRKEGQNVTLSCEQNLNHDAMYWYRQDPGQGLRLIYYSQIVNDFQKGDIAEGYSVSREKKESFPLTVTSAQKNPTAFYLCASSVPQGAGTEAFFGQGTRLTVV.

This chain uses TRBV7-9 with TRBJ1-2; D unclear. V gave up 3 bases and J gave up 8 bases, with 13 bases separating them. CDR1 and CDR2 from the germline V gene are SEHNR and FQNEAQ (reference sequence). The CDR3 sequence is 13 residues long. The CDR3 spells CASSLGPGSGYTF. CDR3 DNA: TGTGCCAGCAGCTTGGGTCCGGGGAGCGGCTACACCTTC.

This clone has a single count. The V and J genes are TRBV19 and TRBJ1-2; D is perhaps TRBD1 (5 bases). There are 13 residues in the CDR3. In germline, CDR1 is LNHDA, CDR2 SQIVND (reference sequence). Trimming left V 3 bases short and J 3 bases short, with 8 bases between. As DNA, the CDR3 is TGTGCCAGTAGTATGGGGCTGGACTATGGCTACACCTTC. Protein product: CASSMGLDYGYTF.

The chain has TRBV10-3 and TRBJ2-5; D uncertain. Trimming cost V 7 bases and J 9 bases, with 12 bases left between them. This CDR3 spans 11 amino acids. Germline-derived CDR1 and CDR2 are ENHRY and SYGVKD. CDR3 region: CAITPMCPQYF. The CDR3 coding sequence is TGTGCCATCACTCCCATGTGCCCCCAGTACTTC.

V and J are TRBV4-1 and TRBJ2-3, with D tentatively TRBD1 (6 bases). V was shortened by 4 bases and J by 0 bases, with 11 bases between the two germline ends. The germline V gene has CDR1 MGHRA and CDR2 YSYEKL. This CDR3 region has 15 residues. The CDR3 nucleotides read TGCGCCAGCAGCCGCACAGGGTTAAGCACAGATACGCAGTATTTT. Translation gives CASSRTGLSTDTQYF.

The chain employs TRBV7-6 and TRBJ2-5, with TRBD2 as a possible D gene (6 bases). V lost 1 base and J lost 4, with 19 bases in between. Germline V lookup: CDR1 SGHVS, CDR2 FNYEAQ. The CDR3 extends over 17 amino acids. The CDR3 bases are TGTGCCAGCAGCTTAGTTGCGCTGTGGACGGAGGGAGAGACCCAGTACTTC. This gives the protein CASSLVALWTEGETQYF.

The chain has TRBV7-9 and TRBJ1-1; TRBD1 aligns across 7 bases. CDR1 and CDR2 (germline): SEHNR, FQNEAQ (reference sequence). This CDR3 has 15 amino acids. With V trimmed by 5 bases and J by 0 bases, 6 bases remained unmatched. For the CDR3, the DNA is TGTGCCAGCAGCACGGGACAGCTTATGAACACTGAAGCTTTCTTT. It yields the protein CASSTGQLMNTEAFF.

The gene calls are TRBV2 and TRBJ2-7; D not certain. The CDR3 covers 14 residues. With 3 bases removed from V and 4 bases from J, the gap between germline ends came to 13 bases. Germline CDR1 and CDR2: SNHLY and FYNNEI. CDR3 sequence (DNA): TGTGCCAGCAGTGAGAGGCAGGCTACATACGAGCAGTACTTC. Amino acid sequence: CASSERQATYEQYF.

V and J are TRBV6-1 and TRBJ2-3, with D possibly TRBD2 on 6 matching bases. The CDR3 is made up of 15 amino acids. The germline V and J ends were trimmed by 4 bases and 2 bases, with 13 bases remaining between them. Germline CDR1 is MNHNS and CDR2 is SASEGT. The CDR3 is CASSVGGAFTDTQYF. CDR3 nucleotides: TGTGCCAGCAGTGTGGGCGGGGCGTTCACAGATACGCAGTATTTT.